Following are 11 T cell receptor beta chains from one sample sequenced in a study of T-cell reconstitution after alpha-beta-depleted transplantation in children (dated by TCRdb to 2015 to 2016). The library was generated by PCR. TCRdb records Illumina HiSeq 2500 as the sequencer. TCR libraries were prepared with molecular barcoding, using unique molecular identifiers to normalize TCRbeta repertoire quantification. The public reads were reanalyzed by TCRdb: fastp trimming at Q25, MiXCR alignment, in-frame beta chains only. Each entry merges the rows of one CDR3 protein and shows their most common DNA and genes. The sample has 190,000 or so distinct CDR3 sequences on record, approximately 6.6% of them singletons. Around 3.1% of the sample belongs to the ten largest clones. Sample: PBMCs from the stem cell graft donor, taken from the stem cell graft. Source of these receptors: a human donor who donated a stem cell graft to a child with Wiskott-Aldrich syndrome.

As concerns this clonotype: At one end the junction does not follow the germline gene, possibly because of a read error. This chain links TRBV18 with TRBJ2-1, with 9 bases that match TRBD1. Looked up from germline, CDR1 is KGHSH and CDR2 is LQKENI. There are 13 residues in the CDR3. The CDR3 DNA reads TGTGCCAGCTCACCTAGCCGGGACAGGGTTTTTCTCTTC. This translates into CASSPSRDRVFLF.

This clonotype was picked up many times. V usage is TRBV2 and J usage is TRBJ1-1, with 7 bases aligning to TRBD1. The CDR3 spans 14 residues. Germline V gene sequence: CDR1 SNHLY, CDR2 FYNNEI. The junction had 7 bases not matched to a gene; V was cut back by 5 bases and J by 4 bases. This chain's CDR3 is CASSYDRVGTEAFF. The CDR3 nucleotides are TGTGCCAGCAGTTACGACAGGGTGGGCACTGAAGCTTTCTTT.

This clonotype occurred many times. This chain uses TRBV4-1 with TRBJ1-5; D is uncertain. V was clipped by 0 bases and J by 1 base, with 7 bases between them. The germline V gene encodes CDR1 MGHRA and CDR2 YSYEKL. CDR3 length: 15 amino acids. The DNA for the CDR3 is TGCGCCAGCAGCCAAGAAGGTGGGAGCAATCAGCCCCAGCATTTT. This encodes CASSQEGGSNQPQHF.

In its sample, this clonotype was seen many times. The rearrangement uses TRBV25-1 and TRBJ2-3; the D call may be TRBD1 or TRBD2 (5 bases each). Trimming pared 3 bases from V and 1 base from J, leaving 8 bases between. The germline V gene has CDR1 MGHDK and CDR2 SYGVNS. This CDR3 is 14 amino acids long. In nucleotides, the CDR3 is TGTGCCAGCAGTGACCCGGGGCGCACAGATACGCAGTATTTT. This encodes CASSDPGRTDTQYF.

This clonotype has a count of ten or more. The chain recombines TRBV12-3 or TRBV12-4 with TRBJ1-5; unclear D gene. The length of the CDR3 is 14 residues. V lost 4 bases and J lost 2, with 9 bases in between. For the CDR3, the DNA is TGTGCCAGCAGTTATAAGGGCGGCAATCAGCCCCAGCATTTT. Its translation: CASSYKGGNQPQHF.

The sample holds one count of this clonotype. A much more abundant neighbour one base away suggests this may be a read error. The V call is TRBV12-3 or TRBV12-4, the J call TRBJ2-1; TRBD2 aligns across 7 bases. The CDR3 spans 14 residues. Trimming took 3 bases from V and 9 from J; bases not matched to a gene: 8. The CDR3: CASSFGTMTGEQFF. The CDR3 DNA follows: TGTGCCAGCAGTTTTGGGACTATGACGGGTGAGCAGTTCTTC.

This clonotype was detected many times. This rearrangement joins TRBV20-1 to TRBJ2-3, with D unclear. Trimming cost V 3 bases and J 0 bases, with 7 bases left between them. Germline CDR1 is DFQATT and CDR2 is SNEGSKA (reference sequence). The CDR3 runs to 13 residues. This chain's CDR3 is CSASGPSTDTQYF. In nucleotides, the CDR3 is TGCAGTGCTAGCGGGCCGAGCACAGATACGCAGTATTTT.

This clonotype has a handful of counts. This chain connects TRBV5-1 to TRBJ2-5; D is undetermined. This CDR3 region has 15 residues. Germline CDR1 SGHRS, CDR2 YFSETQ. V was trimmed by 0 bases and J by 0 bases, leaving 9 bases between them. Here the CDR3 DNA reads TGCGCCAGCAGCTTGGCGGGTGACAACCAAGAGACCCAGTACTTC. Amino acid sequence: CASSLAGDNQETQYF.

The chain is built from TRBV6-2 or TRBV6-3 and TRBJ2-1; D unclear. Germline-derived CDR1 and CDR2 are MNHEY and SVGEGT. This CDR3 contains 13 residues. V lost 2 bases and J 9 bases, leaving 11 bases between the germline ends. The CDR3 DNA reads TGTGCCAGCAGTTACCAAAAGTGGGGTGAGCAGTTCTTC. Translated: CASSYQKWGEQFF.

This clonotype was picked up many times. The chain carries TRBV5-1 and TRBJ2-7, with D unresolved. Germline V gene data show CDR1 as SGHRS and CDR2 as YFSETQ. V was pared by 0 bases and J by 2 bases, with 12 bases between. The CDR3 is made up of 15 amino acids. CDR3 sequence: CASSLDGAPAYEQYF. CDR3 nucleotides: TGCGCCAGCAGCTTGGATGGCGCCCCGGCCTACGAGCAGTACTTC.

In this sample, this clonotype turned up many times. This chain links TRBV4-1 with TRBJ2-2; D is ambiguous. The ends were cut back, 0 bases at V and 3 bases at J, with 5 bases in the middle. The CDR3 has 14 amino acids. The V gene's germline CDR1 is MGHRA and CDR2 YSYEKL. CDR3 in DNA: TGCGCCAGCAGCCAAGATTTGTACACCGGGGAGCTGTTTTTT. Translation: CASSQDLYTGELFF.